The following is a T cell receptor beta chain sequence with its context. The antigen is not known. The data stem from a study of response to subunit inactivated influenza vaccine. Points from the study as a whole: Authors proposed each seasonal influenza vaccination draws in few new T cells.

TCRdb called the RT-PCR reads again in MiXCR, with one record for every CDR3 protein. The sample lists roughly 790,000 distinct CDR3 sequences; over 20% were seen once. J gave up 1 base and V 5 bases, and 7 bases lay outside the gene matches. Per germline, CDR1 SGHTA and CDR2 FQGNSA. The CDR3 length is 16 residues. Material: PBMCs from blood, obtained 4 to 6 days after vaccination. The TCR sequence derives from a man aged 50-59 years who received an inactivated influenza vaccine. The gene calls are TRBV7-2 and TRBJ1-5; 8 nucleotides match TRBD1. CDR3 sequence: CASSPNGQGSNQPQHF. The CDR3 DNA reads as TGTGCCAGCAGCCCTAATGGACAGGGCAGCAATCAGCCCCAGCATTTT.